A selection of T cell receptor beta chains follows, all from one sample in a study of healthy donors' naive CD4 and CD8 T cells. Via MiXCR, TCRdb re-called the reads, giving one row per CDR3 protein. The sample carries roughly 200,000 distinct CDR3 sequences, about 76% recorded once. Sequenced sample: naive CD4+ and CD8+ T cells sorted from blood, pooled from several donors. The receptors derive from a pool of human donors in good health; the sample pools cells from several healthy donors. The CDR3 runs from the conserved cysteine through the conserved F or W. D genes are given only for firm matches. Clone size is given for some rows only: seen once, a few or many times, or a class if the clone is expanded.

13 TRBJ1-5 . . TRBV30 TGTGCCTGGAGTGAGCAAAAGTTGCAGCCCCAGCATTTT CAWSEQKLQPQHF
14 TRBJ2-3 . . TRBV11-2 TGTGCCAGCAGCACCCGTGGGGGCTCAGATACGCAGTATTTT CASSTRGGSDTQYF
13 TRBJ2-2 . . TRBV11-2 TGTGCCAGCAGCCCTACCAGTACCGGGGAGCTGTTTTTT CASSPTSTGELFF
14 TRBJ1-2 . . TRBV30 TGTGCCTGGCAAGGGGACCCCCGATCGCGGGGCTACACCTTC CAWQGDPRSRGYTF
15 TRBJ1-2 . . TRBV4-3 TGCGCCAGCAGCCAGCACAGGAACCAAAACTATGGCTACACCTTC CASSQHRNQNYGYTF
15 TRBJ2-2 . . TRBV20-1 TGCAGTGCTAGAGATCTCAGGAGGTCGACCGGGGAGCTGTTTTTT CSARDLRRSTGELFF
13 TRBJ1-2 . . TRBV6-5 TGTGCCAGCAGTAATTGGAGGTTCAATGGCTACACCTTC CASSNWRFNGYTF
12 TRBJ2-1 . . TRBV12-3/TRBV12-4 TGTGCCAGCAGTCTCGGGGTCGATGAGCAGTTCTTC CASSLGVDEQFF
12 TRBJ2-1 . . TRBV29-1 TGCAGCGTTGGAGGCGGGGAAAATGAGCAGTTCTTC CSVGGGENEQFF
11 TRBJ2-1 few . TRBV6-5 TGTGCCAGCAGTTACTTCGGGATGCAGTTCTTC CASSYFGMQFF
14 TRBJ2-5 once . TRBV30 TGTGCCTGGTCCCCCTTGCACAACCAAGAGACCCAGTACTTC CAWSPLHNQETQYF
12 TRBJ2-7 few . TRBV29-1 TGCAGCGTTGGGTCAAATCTCTACGAGCAGTACTTC CSVGSNLYEQYF
13 TRBJ2-7 . . TRBV7-8 TGTGCCAGCAGCTTAAACAGGGTTTACGAGCAGTACTTC CASSLNRVYEQYF
13 TRBJ1-1 few . TRBV6-2/TRBV6-3 TGTGCCAGCAGTTACGTGCTGAACACTGAAGCTTTCTTT CASSYVLNTEAFF
14 TRBJ1-1 . TRBD1 TRBV6-5 TGTGCCAGCAGTCAGGGGGCCCCGAACACTGAAGCTTTCTTT CASSQGAPNTEAFF
14 TRBJ2-5 . . TRBV30 TGTGCCTGGAGTAGGGACTCCCTGTCCGAGACCCAGTACTTC CAWSRDSLSETQYF
10 TRBJ1-2 . . TRBV30 TGTGCCGAGGGCCGGGATGGCTACACCTTC CAEGRDGYTF
14 TRBJ2-5 . TRBD1 TRBV6-5 TGTGCCAGCAGTTACTCGAGACAGGGGGAGACCCAGTACTTC CASSYSRQGETQYF
14 TRBJ1-4 . . TRBV6-6 TGTGCCAGCAGTCCGGGACGGACTAATGAAAAACTGTTTTTT CASSPGRTNEKLFF
14 TRBJ2-5 . . TRBV6-5 TGTGCCAGCAGGCGACAAGGGACCGGAGAGACCCAGTACTTC CASRRQGTGETQYF
12 TRBJ2-5 once . TRBV12-3/TRBV12-4 TGTGCCAGCAGTTTGTTCGGCGAGACCCAGTACTTC CASSLFGETQYF
14 TRBJ1-2 . . TRBV6-6 TGTGCCAGCAGTTACTCGATCGATTTCTATGGCTACACCTTC CASSYSIDFYGYTF
14 TRBJ2-5 few . TRBV5-1 TGCGCCAGCAGCAAGACAGGTACACAAGAGACCCAGTACTTC CASSKTGTQETQYF
13 TRBJ1-1 . . TRBV30 TGTGCCTGGAGTGACAGTTTGAACACTGAAGCTTTCTTT CAWSDSLNTEAFF
14 TRBJ2-1 . . TRBV12-3/TRBV12-4 TGTGCCAGCAGTTTTCCTCAGTTAAACAATGAGCAGTTCTTC CASSFPQLNNEQFF
13 TRBJ2-7 few . TRBV6-5 TGTGCCAGCAGTTACGCAGGGAAGCGCGAGCAGTACTTC CASSYAGKREQYF
16 TRBJ2-5 . TRBD2 TRBV29-1 TGCAGCGTTGGAGTTAGACTAGCGACGTACCAAGAGACCCAGTACTTC CSVGVRLATYQETQYF
16 TRBJ2-7 once . TRBV5-1 TGCGCCAGCAGCTTGGGGGACAGCGGGGTCGGATACGAGCAGTACTTC CASSLGDSGVGYEQYF
13 TRBJ2-7 . . TRBV29-1 TGCAGCGTGATGGCTCAACAGGGCGAGGAGCAGTACTTC CSVMAQQGEEQYF
13 TRBJ1-1 . TRBD1 TRBV29-1 TGCAGCGTTGCCGGACAGGGGGATACTGAAGCTTTCTTT CSVAGQGDTEAFF
14 TRBJ2-7 . . TRBV5-4 TGTGCCACTTTATCTTTAGCGGTCTCCTACGAGCAGTACTTC CATLSLAVSYEQYF
12 TRBJ2-5 . . TRBV29-1 TGCAGCGCCTTTCCCCCACACGAGACCCAGTACTTC CSAFPPHETQYF
16 TRBJ2-5 . TRBD1 TRBV6-5 TGTGCCAGCAGTTACACTCGACAGGGGAGTGGAGAGACCCAGTACTTC CASSYTRQGSGETQYF
12 TRBJ2-1 . . TRBV29-1 TGCAGCGTTGAACAGGGCCACAATGAGCAGTTCTTC CSVEQGHNEQFF
12 TRBJ1-2 . . TRBV29-1 TGCAGCGTTGTGCGGGGCGGTGGTGGCTACACCTTC CSVVRGGGGYTF
15 TRBJ2-7 . TRBD1 TRBV5-1 TGCGCCAGCAGCTCTTCCCTCGGACAGGGCTACGAGCAGTACTTC CASSSSLGQGYEQYF
12 TRBJ2-7 few . TRBV29-1 TGCAGCGCCGGACAGTCGTCCTACGAGCAGTACTTC CSAGQSSYEQYF
17 TRBJ1-2 . TRBD1 TRBV19 TGTGCCAGTAGTCCGGACAGGGGATCGGGACTTAACTATGGCTACACCTTC CASSPDRGSGLNYGYTF
14 TRBJ2-7 . . TRBV10-3 TGTGCCATCAGGGGCAGGGAAACGTCCTACGAGCAGTACTTC CAIRGRETSYEQYF
11 TRBJ2-5 . . TRBV29-1 TGCAGCGTTGGACGCGTGGGGACCCAGTACTTC CSVGRVGTQYF
15 TRBJ1-1 . . TRBV20-1 TGCAGTGCTAGAGATAAGAACAACAGAAACACTGAAGCTTTCTTT CSARDKNNRNTEAFF
15 TRBJ2-7 . . TRBV29-1 TGCAGCGTACTCGTTCCGGGAGTTAGCTCCTACGAGCAGTACTTC CSVLVPGVSSYEQYF
13 TRBJ1-2 . . TRBV30 TGTGCCTGGAGAAAGGGAGGCTTCGATGGCTACACCTTC CAWRKGGFDGYTF
13 TRBJ2-7 . TRBD1 TRBV29-1 TGCAGCGGCTTACAGGGGGCAGGGTACGAGCAGTACTTC CSGLQGAGYEQYF
16 TRBJ2-1 . . TRBV19 TGTGCCAGTAGTACCTCTTCATCGTTGCTCTACAATGAGCAGTTCTTC CASSTSSSLLYNEQFF
12 TRBJ1-6 . . TRBV6-5 TGTGCCAGCAGTTACTCAGGGCAGGCCCTCCACTTT CASSYSGQALHF
14 TRBJ2-5 . TRBD1 TRBV11-1 TGTGCCAGCAGCTCGACAGGGGGCGGAGAGACCCAGTACTTC CASSSTGGGETQYF
14 TRBJ2-7 . . TRBV30 TGTGCCTGGAGTCGTTTAACGGAGTCCTACGAGCAGTACTTC CAWSRLTESYEQYF
14 TRBJ1-5 . TRBD1 TRBV24-1 TGTGCCACCGGTCACAGGGGAAGCAATCAGCCCCAGCATTTT CATGHRGSNQPQHF
15 TRBJ2-5 . TRBD2 TRBV29-1 TGCAGCGTCGCTCCTAGCGGGAGCTCGTACGAGACCCAGTACTTC CSVAPSGSSYETQYF
14 TRBJ1-2 . . TRBV20-1 TGCAGTGCTAGAGTGTATGGGACTACCTATGGCTACACCTTC CSARVYGTTYGYTF
16 TRBJ1-2 . . TRBV5-4 TGTGCCAGCAGCTTGGTAGGAGCCGGGCGGCCCTCTGGCTACACCTTC CASSLVGAGRPSGYTF
12 TRBJ2-5 few TRBD1 TRBV29-1 TGCAGCGTCAGACAGGGGTCAGAGACCCAGTACTTC CSVRQGSETQYF
15 TRBJ2-7 . . TRBV29-1 TGCAGCGTTGAAGTGGTTCGTGAAGGGACCTACGAGCAGTACTTC CSVEVVREGTYEQYF
16 TRBJ2-5 few TRBD2 TRBV6-1 TGTGCCAGCAGTGAAGCTATAGCGGGATTGAGAGAGACCCAGTACTTC CASSEAIAGLRETQYF
14 TRBJ2-7 few TRBD1 TRBV27 TGTGCCAGCAGTTACAGGGGAATGGCCTACGAGCAGTACTTC CASSYRGMAYEQYF
14 TRBJ1-1 . TRBD1 TRBV10-3 TGTGCCATCAGGAAAACAGGGGGCCTCACTGAAGCTTTCTTT CAIRKTGGLTEAFF
14 TRBJ1-6 . . TRBV30 TGTGCCTGGAGTTTGGGGGCCTATAATTCACCCCTCCACTTT CAWSLGAYNSPLHF
12 TRBJ1-2 . . TRBV7-8 TGTGCCAGCAGCCTGGACAGTCGGGGCTACACCTTC CASSLDSRGYTF
11 TRBJ2-7 few . TRBV27 TGTGCCAGCAGGAGTGGCTACGAGCAGTACTTC CASRSGYEQYF